One and the same sample provided the 16 T cell receptor beta chains below, sequenced in a study of cytomegalovirus exposure and HLA in healthy donors. PCR amplification relied on 60 Vbeta primers (plus 13 Jbeta primers). Measured with immunoSEQ multiplex PCR; TCRdb has only the in-frame clones, and not every one. The repertoire consists of over 150,000 clones, with about 81% occurring once and the leading ten covering 6.5%. Sequences were obtained from PBMCs. Receptor source: a woman aged 45-65 years in good health and CMV-seropositive.

This clone was seen a handful of times. The V gene is TRBV5-8, the J gene TRBJ2-7; a weak D match, TRBD1 (7 bases). Germline lookup yields CDR1 SGHTS and CDR2 YDEGEE. This CDR3 has 15 amino acids. V lost 4 bases to trimming and J lost 3 bases, with 17 bases between them. CDR3 residues: CASSRRDSSNYEQYF. The CDR3, as DNA: TGTGCCAGCAGCCGGAGGGACAGTTCAAACTACGAGCAGTACTTC.

CDR3 in DNA: TGCGCCAGCAGCGGGGTTGGGAGCGGGAGTGGCACCGGGGAGCTGTTTTTT. Its protein is CASSGVGSGSGTGELFF. This chain links TRBV5-1 with TRBJ2-2; 8 positions agree with TRBD2. The CDR3 is 17 amino acids. CDR1 and CDR2 (germline): SGHRS, YFSETQ. V was pared by 4 bases and J by 4 bases, with 12 bases of the junction left unmatched. The full variable domain, in which reference TRBV5-1 and TRBJ2-2 provide the parts outside the CDR3, is KAGVTQTPRYLIKTRGQQVTLSCSPISGHRSVSWYQQTPGQGLQFLFEYFSETQRNKGNFPGRFSGRQFSNSRSEMNVSTLELGDSALYLCASSGVGSGSGTGELFFGEGSRLTVL.

CDR3 nucleotide sequence: TGTGCCAGCAGCCCCCAGGGGTTCGAGCAGTACTTC. Amino acids: CASSPQGFEQYF. The J gene is TRBJ2-5, the V gene TRBV7-2, with a weak D call TRBD1 (6 bases). The end of the DNA fits TRBJ2-7 better, so the J call may be wrong. CDR1 SGHTA and CDR2 FQGNSA come from the germline V gene. This CDR3 spans 12 amino acids.

J is TRBJ2-2 and V is TRBV18; perhaps TRBD1 as D (6 bases). The germline gives CDR1 KGHSH, CDR2 LQKENI. V lost 5 bases and J 4 bases, leaving 8 bases between the germline ends. This CDR3 has 13 amino acids. The CDR3 DNA reads as TGTGCCAGCTCATACAGGGTCACCGGGGAGCTGTTTTTT. Amino acid sequence: CASSYRVTGELFF.

The chain's CDR3 is CATSGGAELGKNIQYF. The CDR3 coding sequence is TGTGCCACCAGCGGGGGGGCGGAGCTAGGCAAAAACATTCAGTACTTC. The chain combines TRBV15 with TRBJ2-4; maybe TRBD2 (7 bases). Germline V gives CDR1 LNHNV, CDR2 YYDKDF (reference sequence). CDR3 length equals 16 residues. V dropped 5 bases and J dropped 3 bases, with 17 bases sitting between them.

This chain connects TRBV28 to TRBJ2-7; 7 nucleotides match TRBD2. Germline V gene data show CDR1 as MDHEN and CDR2 as SYDVKM. V was clipped by 6 bases and J by 1 base; unmatched bases: 9. The CDR3 has 15 residues. The CDR3 region has the DNA TGTGCCAGCAGCCCTGGACTAGTTGGGTCCTACGAGCAGTACTTC. This encodes CASSPGLVGSYEQYF.

The chain couples TRBV5-6 to TRBJ1-2; TRBD1 aligns across 7 bases. Losses at the gene ends were 4 bases for V and 4 bases for J; bases not matched to a gene: 10. The CDR3 runs to 15 residues. Germline CDR1 and CDR2: SGHDT and YYEEEE. CDR3 residues: CASSLRQGILYGYTF. CDR3 nucleotides: TGTGCCAGCAGCCTTCGACAGGGAATCCTCTATGGCTACACCTTC.

The chain uses TRBV11-2 and TRBJ2-1; 8 bases map to TRBD2. The CDR3 length is 17 residues. Germline V gene sequence: CDR1 SGHAT, CDR2 FQNNGV. The trim removed 0 bases at V and 5 bases at J, leaving 9 bases unmatched. CDR3 nucleotide sequence: TGTGCCAGCAGCTTAGATGGGCTAGCGGGTATGCACAATGAGCAGTTCTTC. Protein product: CASSLDGLAGMHNEQFF.

The CDR3 sequence: CASSRDSTYEQYF. DNA for the CDR3: TGCGCCAGCAGCAGGGACAGCACCTACGAGCAGTACTTC. The V and J genes are TRBV5-1 and TRBJ2-7, with TRBD1 matching over 7 bases. Germline V gene data show CDR1 as SGHRS and CDR2 as YFSETQ. V lost 4 bases, J lost 2 bases, and 3 bases stayed unmatched. The CDR3 has 13 amino acids.

The V and J genes are TRBV10-3 and TRBJ2-1; 10 bases are shared with TRBD2. Losses at the gene ends were 6 bases for V and 0 bases for J; bases not matched to a gene: 2. The CDR3 totals 15 residues. Germline V lookup: CDR1 ENHRY, CDR2 SYGVKD. CDR3 DNA sequence: TGTGCCATCAGCTCTAGCGGGAGCTCCTACAATGAGCAGTTCTTC. Residues: CAISSSGSSYNEQFF.

There are a few counts of this clone. The gene calls are TRBV5-1 and TRBJ2-2; 7 positions match TRBD1. CDR1 and CDR2 (germline): SGHRS, YFSETQ. The CDR3 length is 16 residues. The J segment lost 5 bases and the V segment lost 1 base, leaving 8 bases of the junction unmatched. CDR3 residues: CASSLRGLSLTGELFF. The CDR3 region has the DNA TGCGCCAGCAGCTTGAGGGGGCTTTCCTTGACCGGGGAGCTGTTTTTT.

V is TRBV5-6 and J is TRBJ2-7; D might be TRBD1 (5 bases). CDR1 and CDR2 (germline): SGHDT, YYEEEE. The CDR3 runs to 15 residues. The ends were cut back, 0 bases at V and 6 bases at J, with 16 bases in the middle. CDR3 residues: CASSLVSVRAAEQYF. CDR3 in DNA: TGTGCCAGCAGCTTGGTGTCGGTCAGGGCGGCCGAGCAGTACTTC.

The chain joins TRBV15 to TRBJ2-7; D may be TRBD2 (6 bases). V lost 1 base to trimming and J lost 5 bases, with 12 bases between them. The CDR3 spans 14 residues. Germline CDR1 reads LNHNV; CDR2 reads YYDKDF (reference sequence). In DNA form, the CDR3 reads TGTGCCACCAGCAGAGGAGTCGGGAGAGACGAGCAGTACTTC. Its protein product is CATSRGVGRDEQYF.

The chain carries TRBV10-1 and TRBJ1-1; TRBD1 matches 7 bases. The CDR3 extends over 12 amino acids. Germline V gene lookup returns CDR1 WNHNN and CDR2 SYGVQD (reference sequence). CDR3 in amino acids: CAGDRENTEAFF. Here the CDR3 DNA reads TGCGCGGGGGACAGAGAGAACACTGAAGCTTTCTTT.

The chain employs TRBV28 and TRBJ1-2; D is unclear. Germline V gene data show CDR1 as MDHEN and CDR2 as SYDVKM. With 1 base removed from V and 2 bases from J, the gap between germline ends came to 11 bases. The CDR3 length is 15 residues. The CDR3 DNA is TGTGCCAGCAGTTTATCTCTTGGCAGAAACTATGGCTACACCTTC. Encoded protein: CASSLSLGRNYGYTF.

The gene calls are TRBV12-5 and TRBJ1-1; 7 bases align to TRBD1. The germline V gene has CDR1 LGHNT and CDR2 FRNRAP. The CDR3 consists of 14 residues. V lost 5 bases to trimming and J lost 3 bases; unmatched junction nucleotides: 6. The CDR3 region has the DNA TGTGCTAGTGGTCTCGGGACAGTGCACACTGAAGCTTTCTTT. This encodes CASGLGTVHTEAFF.